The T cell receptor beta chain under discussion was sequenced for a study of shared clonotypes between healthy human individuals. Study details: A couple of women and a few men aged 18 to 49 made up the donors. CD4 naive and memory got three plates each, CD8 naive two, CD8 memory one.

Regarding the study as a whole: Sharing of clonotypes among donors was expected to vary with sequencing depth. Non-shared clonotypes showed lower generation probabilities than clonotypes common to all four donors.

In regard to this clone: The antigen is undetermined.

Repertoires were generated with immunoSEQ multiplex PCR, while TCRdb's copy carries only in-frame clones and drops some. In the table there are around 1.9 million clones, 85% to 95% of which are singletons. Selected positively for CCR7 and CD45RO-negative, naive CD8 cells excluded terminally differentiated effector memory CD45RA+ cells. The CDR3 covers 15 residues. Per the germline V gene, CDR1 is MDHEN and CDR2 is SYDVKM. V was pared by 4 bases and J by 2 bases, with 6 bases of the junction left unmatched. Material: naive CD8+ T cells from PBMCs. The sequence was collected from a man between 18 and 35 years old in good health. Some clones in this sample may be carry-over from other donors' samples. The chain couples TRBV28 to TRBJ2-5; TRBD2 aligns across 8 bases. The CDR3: CASSSSRGVQETQYF. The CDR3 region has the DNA TGTGCCAGCAGTTCATCGCGGGGGGTACAAGAGACCCAGTACTTC.